The sequence of this T cell receptor beta chain was determined in a study of vaccination effects on CD4 cells after COVID-19. Germline-derived CDR1 and CDR2 are SNHLY and FYNNEI. The J segment lost 3 bases and the V segment lost 7 bases, leaving 8 bases of the junction unmatched. The length of the CDR3 is 16 residues. The repertoire was sequenced with immunoSEQ multiplex PCR; TCRdb's copy has only in-frame clones and lacks some. The sample carries roughly 50,000 clones, 80% recorded once. General study findings and limits: Clones of infection and vaccine origin contracted markedly late after vaccination. Healthy vaccinees' vaccine-induced clones included only 1 of 255 that recognized common cold coronaviruses.

ViraFEST assay sequencing came after antigen-specific CD4+ T cells were expanded with viral peptide pools. Cultured cells yielded isolated CD4+ T cells after 10 days. Worth noting for this clone: Its specificity is not known.

V gene TRBV2 combines with J gene TRBJ2-3; 12 nucleotides line up with TRBD2. The starting material was CD4+ T cells from PBMCs cultured with HCoV-229E spike peptides, obtained before COVID-19 vaccination. The source is a human donor who received a COVID-19 vaccine. The CDR3 nucleotides are TGTGCCAGCATCGTTGGACTAGCGGGGAAAACAGATACGCAGTATTTT. It specifies CASIVGLAGKTDTQYF.